The subject of this entry is one T cell receptor (beta chain). The antigen is not known. This sample stems from a study of shared clonotypes between healthy human individuals. Points from the study as a whole: Researchers sampled blood only, noting tissue repertoires likely differ.

The junction had 6 bases not matched to a gene; V was cut back by 1 base and J by 0 bases. The CDR3 contains 17 residues. CDR1 is MDHEN and CDR2 is SYDVKM in the germline V gene. TCRdb's copy holds only in-frame clones and misses some; the assay was immunoSEQ multiplex PCR. The repertoire holds some 2.3 million clones, 85% to 95% seen once, with under 0.45% in the top ten. Naive CD4+ cells were CD45RA-selected; the remaining cells were memory. This TCR was recovered from a man between 18 and 29 years old in good health. Some clones in this sample may be carry-over from other donors' samples. Sequences were obtained from naive CD4+ T cells from PBMCs. The subset was: CD45RA+ positively selected. This chain connects TRBV28 to TRBJ2-1; 7 positions agree with TRBD2. This CDR3 reads CASSLSGGTPSYNEQFF. As DNA, the CDR3 is TGTGCCAGCAGTTTATCCGGGGGGACCCCCTCCTACAATGAGCAGTTCTTC.